These 4 T cell receptor beta chains came from one sample sequenced in a study of chronic HIV infection and antiretroviral therapy (dated by TCRdb to between 2015 and 2016). Library creation used 5' RACE. This sample was sequenced with an Illumina MiSeq. TCRdb ran its own pipeline on the public reads, namely fastp trimming at Q25 and MiXCR clone calling, and kept in-frame beta chains. Every CDR3 protein is listed once, alongside the most common genes and DNA of its rows. In this sample the table shows 45,000 to 60,000 distinct CDR3 sequences, about 18% of which occur a single time. The ten largest clones represent approximately 3% of the sample. Input material: peripheral blood. These receptor sequences come from an adult who had HIV and had not received antiretroviral therapy, or was an uninfected healthy control (not recorded which).

The sample holds a few counts of this clonotype. The DNA for the CDR3 is TGTGCCAGCAGTTTGGCTGGGGCTGGAAACACCATATATTTT. This encodes CASSLAGAGNTIYF. The chain uses TRBV28 and TRBJ1-3, with D uncertain. V was clipped by 3 bases and J by 2 bases, with 8 bases between them. CDR1 is MDHEN, CDR2 SYDVKM, per germline. The CDR3 spans 14 residues.

This clonotype was found a few times. J is TRBJ2-3 and V is TRBV5-1; D perhaps matches TRBD1 (6 bases). The germline V gene has CDR1 SGHRS and CDR2 YFSETQ. The CDR3 is made up of 15 amino acids. V dropped 3 bases and J dropped 4 bases, with 15 bases sitting between them. Here the CDR3 reads CASSSTGNPADTQYF. As DNA, the CDR3 is TGCGCCAGCAGCTCAACAGGGAACCCCGCAGATACGCAGTATTTT.

This chain links TRBV10-3 with TRBJ1-2; D unresolved. This CDR3 has 12 amino acids. Looked up from germline, CDR1 is ENHRY and CDR2 is SYGVKD. V was pared by 4 bases and J by 8 bases, with 11 bases between. CDR3 nucleotides: TGTGCCATCAGTGTCAACCGGGGAGGCTACACCTTC. Translating gives CAISVNRGGYTF.

This chain links TRBV7-9 with TRBJ1-2; no clear D. Germline V gene lookup returns CDR1 SEHNR and CDR2 FQNEAQ (reference sequence). CDR3 length equals 13 residues. V was trimmed by 5 bases and J by 8 bases, leaving 15 bases between them. The CDR3 loop reads CASSLNHPGGYTF. DNA of the CDR3: TGTGCCAGCAGCCTCAACCATCCGGGGGGCTACACCTTC.